These 28 T cell receptor beta chains share one sample of origin, sequenced in a study of T-cell memory formation after mild COVID-19 (dated by TCRdb to the early 2020s). The library was built by means of 5' RACE. The sequencer was an Illumina NovaSeq 6000. The public reads were reprocessed in TCRdb via fastp at Q25 and MiXCR, keeping in-frame beta chains. Each record represents a unique CDR3 protein, reported with the most common genes and DNA among its rows. This sample holds 190,000 or so distinct CDR3 sequences; 20% to 25% were observed only once. The biggest ten clones account for roughly 23% of the sample. The sequencing input was PBMCs or a T cell subset sorted from them (not recorded which). Receptor source: an adult woman who had mild COVID-19 (a few samples of this study predate the infection). The sample titles of this study are shuffled in the database, so cell type and time point are left out; the donor was told from shared clones.

At least ten counts were recorded for this clonotype. V is TRBV20-1 and J is TRBJ2-1; D is unclear. The germline CDR1 and CDR2 sequences are DFQATT and SNEGSKA (reference sequence). The CDR3 loop spans 14 amino acids. V dropped 0 bases and J dropped 4 bases, with 10 bases sitting between them. CDR3 loop: CSAREGRDYNEQFF. CDR3 DNA: TGCAGTGCTAGAGAGGGAAGGGATTACAATGAGCAGTTCTTC.

The CDR3 protein is CASSQYVGEQFF. DNA for the CDR3: TGTGCCAGCAGCCAATACGTAGGTGAGCAGTTCTTC. This chain uses TRBV16 with TRBJ2-1; D gene uncertain. Germline CDR1 is KGHSY and CDR2 is FQNENV. The CDR3 consists of 12 residues. Trimming stripped 1 base from V and 9 bases from J, with 7 bases between.

The gene calls are TRBV6-2 or TRBV6-3 and TRBJ1-1; 7 nucleotides agree with TRBD1. The length of the CDR3 is 14 residues. The germline gives CDR1 MNHEY, CDR2 SVGEGT. V shed 2 bases and J 5 bases; nucleotides not matched to a gene: 5. CDR3 in amino acids: CASSYTTGATEAFF. The CDR3 DNA follows: TGTGCCAGCAGTTACACTACAGGGGCTACTGAAGCTTTCTTT.

The chain uses TRBV24-1 and TRBJ1-1; a possible D gene is TRBD1 (6 bases). V was shortened by 4 bases and J by 2 bases, with 16 bases between the two germline ends. CDR1 KGHDR and CDR2 SFDVKD come from the germline V gene. The CDR3 has 16 amino acids. CDR3 nucleotides: TGTGCCACCAGTGACCCAGCCAGGACAGCCAACACTGAAGCTTTCTTT. It yields the protein CATSDPARTANTEAFF.

This clonotype was recorded a few times. This rearrangement joins TRBV20-1 to TRBJ2-3, with TRBD2 matching 8 bases. Germline V lookup: CDR1 DFQATT, CDR2 SNEGSKA (reference sequence). This CDR3 region has 13 residues. J gave up 2 bases and V 3 bases, and 1 base lay outside the gene matches. The CDR3 region is CSASGRVTDTQYF. For the CDR3, the DNA is TGCAGTGCTAGCGGGAGGGTCACAGATACGCAGTATTTT.

V is TRBV5-1 and J is TRBJ2-3, with D unresolved. The germline V and J ends were trimmed by 3 bases and 0 bases, with 11 bases remaining between them. Germline-derived CDR1 and CDR2 are SGHRS and YFSETQ. This CDR3 has 15 amino acids. The CDR3 loop is CASSSVSSSTDTQYF. CDR3 bases: TGCGCCAGCAGCTCGGTCTCTTCTAGCACAGATACGCAGTATTTT. The complete variable domain, with remaining parts taken from reference TRBV5-1 and TRBJ2-3, reads KAGVTQTPRYLIKTRGQQVTLSCSPISGHRSVSWYQQTPGQGLQFLFEYFSETQRNKGNFPGRFSGRQFSNSRSEMNVSTLELGDSALYLCASSSVSSSTDTQYFGPGTRLTVL.

The V call is TRBV6-5, the J call TRBJ1-1; D is unresolved. The CDR3 length is 15 residues. Trimming removed 0 bases from V and 4 bases from J, with 12 bases in between. Germline loops: CDR1 MNHEY, CDR2 SVGAGI. The CDR3 here is CASSYSTGLGTEAFF. CDR3 nucleotides: TGTGCCAGCAGTTACTCGACGGGGTTGGGCACTGAAGCTTTCTTT.

The chain couples TRBV12-3 or TRBV12-4 to TRBJ2-1; 13 nucleotides match TRBD2. The CDR3 has 15 residues. V trimming: 10 bases; J trimming: 6 bases; junction bases outside the gene matches: 9. The CDR3 region is CAISRTSGSLNEQFF. DNA for the CDR3: TGTGCCATAAGCAGGACTAGCGGGAGCCTCAATGAGCAGTTCTTC.

This sequence joins TRBV2 and TRBJ2-5; D not resolved. The germline gives CDR1 SNHLY, CDR2 FYNNEI. V was shortened by 2 bases and J by 6 bases, with 10 bases between the two germline ends. The CDR3 has 13 residues. The CDR3 DNA reads as TGTGCCAGCAGTGAATATCCACCCCAGACCCAGTACTTC. Translated, it gives CASSEYPPQTQYF.

J is TRBJ2-3 and V is TRBV12-3 or TRBV12-4; D uncertain. Trimming left V 3 bases short and J 2 bases short, with 3 bases between. The CDR3 has 12 amino acids. CDR3 loop: CASSLFTDTQYF. The CDR3 nucleotides are TGTGCCAGCAGTTTGTTCACAGATACGCAGTATTTT.

This clonotype was seen more than once but under ten times. The J gene is TRBJ2-7, the V gene TRBV9, with TRBD2 identical over 9 bases. Germline CDR1 SGDLS, CDR2 YYNGEE. This CDR3 is 15 amino acids long. The V segment lost 3 bases and the J segment 7 bases; nucleotides outside the gene matches: 11. The CDR3 DNA reads TGTGCCAGCAGCGAAAGACTAGCGGCCCATTCGGAGCAGTACTTC. Translation gives CASSERLAAHSEQYF.

The V and J genes are TRBV3-1 and TRBJ2-6; D perhaps matches TRBD1 (6 bases). Trimming shortened V by 2 bases and J by 2 bases, and 10 bases separated the two germline ends. Germline assignment: CDR1 LGHDT and CDR2 YNNKEL (reference sequence). The CDR3 totals 16 residues. CDR3 in amino acids: CASSQIEGAGANVLTF. CDR3 in DNA: TGTGCCAGCAGCCAAATCGAGGGGGCTGGGGCCAACGTCCTGACTTTC.

The chain has TRBV19 and TRBJ1-6; D gene ambiguous. This CDR3 comprises 13 residues. Germline assignment: CDR1 LNHDA and CDR2 SQIVND (reference sequence). Trimming pared 1 base from V and 10 bases from J, leaving 8 bases between. This CDR3 is CASSIGGTSPLHF. In DNA, the CDR3 is TGTGCCAGTAGTATAGGCGGCACATCACCCCTCCACTTT.

The CDR3 coding sequence is TGCGCCAGCAGGGATGTGCAACCTAGCACAGATACGCAGTATTTT. Its translation is CASRDVQPSTDTQYF. J is TRBJ2-3 and V is TRBV4-1, with no clear D. This CDR3 has 15 amino acids. Between the trimmed V and J ends, which lost 6 bases and 0 bases, there was a span of 13 bases. CDR1 and CDR2 from the germline V gene are MGHRA and YSYEKL.

This clonotype was recorded a few times. This chain links TRBV9 with TRBJ2-7; 7 nucleotides agree with TRBD1. Germline V gene data show CDR1 as SGDLS and CDR2 as YYNGEE. This CDR3 has 15 amino acids. The ends lost 4 bases at V and 2 bases at J; junction bases unmatched: 9. CDR3 sequence reads: CASSPQTGLAYEQYF. The CDR3 region has the DNA TGTGCCAGCAGCCCACAGACAGGGCTCGCCTACGAGCAGTACTTC.

In this sample, this clonotype turned up a few times. This chain links TRBV6-2 or TRBV6-3 with TRBJ1-5; unclear D gene. Germline CDR1 MNHEY, CDR2 SVGEGT. There are 14 residues in the CDR3. Trimming left V 2 bases short and J 2 bases short, with 7 bases between. The DNA of the CDR3 is TGTGCCAGCAGTTACAGGGTGGGCAATCAGCCCCAGCATTTT. It is translated as CASSYRVGNQPQHF.

The rearrangement links TRBV5-1 to TRBJ2-4; possibly TRBD1 for D (5 bases). In germline, CDR1 is SGHRS, CDR2 YFSETQ. The V end lost 2 bases, the J end lost 0 bases, and 15 bases lay between the germline ends. This CDR3 contains 17 residues. For the CDR3, the DNA is TGCGCCAGCAGCTTCCTGGGGTTGACAGAAGCCAAAAACATTCAGTACTTC. Its translation is CASSFLGLTEAKNIQYF.

The rearrangement joins TRBV6-2 or TRBV6-3 to TRBJ2-5; D unresolved. Per the germline V gene, CDR1 is MNHEY and CDR2 is SVGEGT. Trimming took 4 bases from V and 5 from J, leaving 17 bases between them. The CDR3 spans 15 residues. The CDR3 coding sequence is TGTGCCAGCAGTTTACTCCCGGACCCTGAGGAGACCCAGTACTTC. This sequence encodes CASSLLPDPEETQYF.

This chain joins TRBV9 and TRBJ2-7; TRBD1 aligns across 7 bases. The CDR3 has 13 residues. V lost 4 bases, J lost 6 bases, and 7 bases stayed unmatched. From germline, CDR1 is SGDLS and CDR2 YYNGEE. The CDR3 sequence is CASSPRTGREQYF. In DNA, the CDR3 is TGTGCCAGCAGCCCGCGGACAGGACGCGAGCAGTACTTC.

V and J are TRBV25-1 and TRBJ1-1; D gene uncertain. Germline values: CDR1 MGHDK, CDR2 SYGVNS. V was shortened by 3 bases and J by 0 bases, with 11 bases between the two germline ends. This CDR3 spans 15 amino acids. DNA of the CDR3: TGTGCCAGCAGTGACAGTGTGTCGATGAACACTGAAGCTTTCTTT. This gives the protein CASSDSVSMNTEAFF. Combining the CDR3 with reference TRBV25-1 and TRBJ1-1 gives the whole variable domain EADIYQTPRYLVIGTGKKITLECSQTMGHDKMYWYQQDPGMELHLIHYSYGVNSTEKGDLSSESTVSRIRTEHFPLTLESARPSHTSQYLCASSDSVSMNTEAFFGQGTRLTVV.

In DNA, the CDR3 is TGCGCCAGCAGTCCGCCAGGGTCGGTGTTGGGGGACACTGAAGCTTTCTTT. Its translation is CASSPPGSVLGDTEAFF. This chain joins TRBV4-3 and TRBJ1-1; D possibly corresponds to TRBD1 (5 bases). The CDR3 runs 17 residues. Trimming stripped 6 bases from V and 3 bases from J, with 23 bases between. Germline V gene lookup returns CDR1 LGHNA and CDR2 YSLEER.

This clonotype was seen more than once but under ten times. The CDR3: CATSDFPQDTQETQYF. For the CDR3, the DNA is TGTGCCACCAGTGATTTCCCACAGGATACTCAAGAGACCCAGTACTTC. This chain connects TRBV24-1 to TRBJ2-5; possibly TRBD1 for D (5 bases). CDR3 length: 16 amino acids. V was pared by 1 base and J by 2 bases, with 13 bases between. CDR1 and CDR2 from the germline V gene are KGHDR and SFDVKD.

This chain links TRBV7-9 with TRBJ2-1; D gene uncertain. This CDR3 region has 14 residues. V was pared by 1 base and J by 8 bases, with 12 bases between. Looked up from germline, CDR1 is SEHNR and CDR2 is FQNEAQ (reference sequence). This CDR3 reads CASSLGPSVDEQFF. CDR3 DNA: TGTGCCAGCAGCTTAGGCCCTTCGGTGGATGAGCAGTTCTTC. The variable domain in full, with the rest retrieved from reference TRBV7-9 and TRBJ2-1, is DTGVSQNPRHKITKRGQNVTFRCDPISEHNRLYWYRQTLGQGPEFLTYFQNEAQLEKSRLLSDRFSAERPKGSFSTLEIQRTEQGDSAMYLCASSLGPSVDEQFFGPGTRLTVL.

This clonotype has more than one count but fewer than ten. The chain carries TRBV7-9 and TRBJ1-1; D remains ambiguous. The V end lost 2 bases, the J end lost 2 bases, and 15 bases lay between the germline ends. This CDR3 spans 16 amino acids. Per germline, CDR1 SEHNR and CDR2 FQNEAQ (reference sequence). CDR3 in amino acids: CASSLSVGVFNTEAFF. The CDR3 nucleotides are TGTGCCAGCAGCTTAAGTGTCGGGGTGTTTAACACTGAAGCTTTCTTT.

There are a few counts of this clonotype. The chain links TRBV3-1 to TRBJ2-1, with 10 bases aligning to TRBD2. CDR1 is LGHDT and CDR2 is YNNKEL in the germline V gene (reference sequence). The CDR3 runs 15 residues. V was pared by 0 bases and J by 8 bases, with 4 bases of the junction left unmatched. The CDR3 spells CASSQETSGIDEQFF. CDR3 DNA sequence: TGTGCCAGCAGCCAAGAAACTAGCGGGATTGATGAGCAGTTCTTC.

The table lists this clonotype with a few counts. DNA of the CDR3: TGTGCCAGCAGCTCACTACTGCTCGAGACCCAGTACTTC. Residues: CASSSLLLETQYF. The rearrangement uses TRBV7-6 and TRBJ2-5; D unresolved. CDR3 length: 13 residues. In germline, CDR1 is SGHVS, CDR2 FNYEAQ. The V end was cut by 4 bases, the J end by 5 bases, with 11 bases between.

Only a few counts were recorded for this clonotype. The chain uses TRBV7-9 and TRBJ1-1; 11 nucleotides line up with TRBD1. The CDR3 is 17 amino acids. Germline CDR1 reads SEHNR; CDR2 reads FQNEAQ (reference sequence). Trimming removed 5 bases from V and 3 bases from J; junction bases left unmatched: 11. CDR3 DNA: TGTGCCAGCAGCCCCGGGACAGGGGGAGTTAGGGACACTGAAGCTTTCTTT. Translated: CASSPGTGGVRDTEAFF. Full variable domain (rest looked up from reference TRBV7-9 and TRBJ1-1): DTGVSQNPRHKITKRGQNVTFRCDPISEHNRLYWYRQTLGQGPEFLTYFQNEAQLEKSRLLSDRFSAERPKGSFSTLEIQRTEQGDSAMYLCASSPGTGGVRDTEAFFGQGTRLTVV.

This clonotype has a handful of counts. This chain uses TRBV7-9 with TRBJ2-1; 10 bases are shared with TRBD2. Germline values: CDR1 SEHNR, CDR2 FQNEAQ (reference sequence). The trim removed 5 bases at V and 10 bases at J, leaving 8 bases unmatched. The CDR3 contains 14 residues. The CDR3, as DNA: TGTGCCAGCAGCCCAACTAGCGGGATCCACGAGCAGTTCTTC. Translation gives CASSPTSGIHEQFF.